This T cell receptor (beta chain) was captured in a study of T cells in Graves' hyperthyroidism and ophthalmopathy. Whole-study findings and limits: Among thyroid clonotypes expanded above 0.001, most also appeared in blood. From stable hyperthyroidism, ophthalmopathy was set apart by a 13 V-J model.

There are 16 residues in the CDR3. From germline, CDR1 is SEHNR and CDR2 FQNEAQ (reference sequence). Amplification of TCR beta CDR3 regions used RNA as the template. HTBI primers drove first-round RT-PCR of the TCR CDR3. Each CDR3 protein is one row after TCRdb ran MiXCR on the multiplex PCR reads. The top ten hold around 29% of the sample, which has 700,000 to 950,000 distinct CDR3 sequences, roughly 32% seen once. Only a few counts were recorded for this clonotype. Its antigen is as yet unknown. One end of the junction is discordant with germline, which a read error may explain. The chain uses TRBV7-9 and TRBJ2-2; D might be TRBD1 or TRBD2, each matching 5 bases. The sequence came from a woman between 40 and 55 years old with Graves' hyperthyroidism. Sequencing used blood. CDR3 residues: CASSHLGTVNTGELFF. CDR3 nucleotides: TGCGCCAGCAGCCATTTGGGGACCGTGAACACCGGGGAGCTGTTTTTT. Full variable domain (outside the CDR3, taken from reference TRBV7-9 and TRBJ2-2): DTGVSQNPRHKITKRGQNVTFRCDPISEHNRLYWYRQTLGQGPEFLTYFQNEAQLEKSRLLSDRFSAERPKGSFSTLEIQRTEQGDSAMYLCASSHLGTVNTGELFFGEGSRLTVL.